Presented here are 27 T cell receptor beta chains from one specimen sequenced in a study of blood T cell repertoires in COVID-19. Using immunoSEQ multiplex PCR, the repertoire was profiled, and TCRdb retains in-frame clones only, with some absent. The sample holds around 300,000 clones, approximately 91% seen once. Sequencing input: PBMCs or T cells enriched from blood (not recorded which). These receptors came from a woman aged 40 to 49 who had recovered from COVID-19.

This rearrangement joins TRBV5-1 to TRBJ2-1, with a tentative D call TRBD2 (6 bases). Germline CDR1 SGHRS, CDR2 YFSETQ. Trimming stripped 0 bases from V and 6 bases from J, with 10 bases between. This CDR3 has 14 amino acids. CDR3: CASSLDGSGNEQFF. CDR3 bases: TGCGCCAGCAGCTTGGACGGGAGTGGCAATGAGCAGTTCTTC.

The V and J genes are TRBV9 and TRBJ2-2; D is perhaps TRBD2 (5 bases). This CDR3 contains 16 residues. The V end was cut by 0 bases, the J end by 4 bases, with 13 bases between. Germline V CDR1 and CDR2: SGDLS, YYNGEE. The DNA for the CDR3 is TGTGCCAGCAGCGTAGTACGGGGTCGGGGCACCGGGGAGCTGTTTTTT. Protein product: CASSVVRGRGTGELFF.

This clone was observed a few times. The chain recombines TRBV19 with TRBJ1-3; D gene unclear. Trimming cost V 2 bases and J 0 bases, with 8 bases left between them. The CDR3 has 15 residues. The germline CDR1 and CDR2 sequences are LNHDA and SQIVND (reference sequence). The CDR3 reads CASSINNYSGNTIYF. The CDR3 DNA follows: TGTGCCAGTAGTATAAACAACTACTCTGGAAACACCATATATTTT.

The J gene is TRBJ2-1, the V gene TRBV4-3; 16 bases agree with TRBD2. Losses at the gene ends were 0 bases for V and 9 bases for J; bases not matched to a gene: 5. This CDR3 has 17 residues. Germline V gene data show CDR1 as LGHNA and CDR2 as YSLEER. Here the CDR3 reads CASSQEGLAGGPGEQFF. CDR3 bases: TGCGCCAGCAGCCAAGAGGGACTAGCGGGAGGGCCGGGTGAGCAGTTCTTC.

CDR3 in amino acids: CASSPTRGTNEQFF. The CDR3 nucleotides are TGTGCCAGCAGCCCAACTCGGGGAACCAATGAGCAGTTCTTC. The chain employs TRBV2 and TRBJ2-1, with D possibly TRBD2 on 5 matching bases. Trimming removed 6 bases at V and 6 bases at J, with 15 bases between. Per the germline V gene, CDR1 is SNHLY and CDR2 is FYNNEI. This CDR3 is 14 amino acids long.

The chain couples TRBV27 to TRBJ1-2; D is undetermined. There are 11 residues in the CDR3. V lost 10 bases and J lost 4, with 10 bases in between. Looked up from germline, CDR1 is MNHEY and CDR2 is SMNVEV (reference sequence). The CDR3 DNA is TGTGCCACAACAGTGGGCTATGGCTACACCTTC. This codes for CATTVGYGYTF.

The chain has TRBV30 and TRBJ2-1, with 7 bases aligning to TRBD2. CDR3 length: 16 residues. The junction had 9 bases not matched to a gene; V was cut back by 0 bases and J by 4 bases. Germline lookup yields CDR1 GTSNPN and CDR2 SVGIG (reference sequence). The CDR3 DNA reads as TGTGCCTGGAGTGTCCCCCTGGGACTAAGTTACAATGAGCAGTTCTTC. It is translated as CAWSVPLGLSYNEQFF.

This clone has just a few counts. This sequence joins TRBV11-3 and TRBJ2-1, with 7 bases lining up with TRBD1. Trimming removed 5 bases from V and 5 bases from J; junction bases left unmatched: 15. The CDR3 has 17 residues. The germline gives CDR1 SGHNT, CDR2 YENEEA. This chain's CDR3 is CASSPIFRDRGDNEQFF. The CDR3 DNA reads as TGTGCCAGCAGCCCTATCTTCCGGGACAGAGGGGACAATGAGCAGTTCTTC.

This clone appeared a single time. The chain couples TRBV19 to TRBJ1-1; TRBD1 might be the D (5 bases). Trimming pared 6 bases from V and 1 base from J, leaving 9 bases between. This CDR3 region has 13 residues. CDR1 is LNHDA, CDR2 SQIVND, per germline (reference sequence). The CDR3, as DNA: TGTGCCAGTAGCAGCGGGGGGAACACTGAAGCTTTCTTT. Translation gives CASSSGGNTEAFF.

The chain recombines TRBV27 with TRBJ2-5; tentative D call: TRBD1 (6 bases). This CDR3 has 18 amino acids. Germline CDR1 reads MNHEY; CDR2 reads SMNVEV (reference sequence). The V and J ends lost 6 bases and 2 bases respectively, with 25 bases between them. Here the CDR3 reads CASSLRSLDTGTQETQYF. CDR3 nucleotides: TGTGCCAGCAGCCTTAGAAGCCTTGATACCGGGACACAAGAGACCCAGTACTTC.

The chain couples TRBV14 to TRBJ1-1; no clear D. V dropped 5 bases and J dropped 0 bases, with 10 bases sitting between them. The CDR3 is 14 amino acids. Germline V gives CDR1 SGHDN, CDR2 FVKESK. The CDR3 sequence: CASSSQAMNTEAFF. In DNA, the CDR3 is TGTGCCAGCAGCTCCCAGGCAATGAACACTGAAGCTTTCTTT.

The chain employs TRBV6-2 or TRBV6-3 and TRBJ1-4; D perhaps matches TRBD1 (5 bases). CDR3 length: 15 amino acids. Germline-derived CDR1 and CDR2 are MNHEY and SVGEGT. V was trimmed by 3 bases and J by 4 bases, leaving 12 bases between them. The CDR3 DNA is TGTGCCAGCAGTTATGCTGGCAGGGATAATGAAAAACTGTTTTTT. As protein: CASSYAGRDNEKLFF.

This clone was counted once. This chain uses TRBV21-1 with TRBJ1-2; the table's D call TRBD1 went unverified against the DNA. TRBV21-1 is given as a pseudogene. The CDR3 contains 15 residues. The CDR3 loop is CASARRGWEDYGYTF. The CDR3 coding sequence is TGTGCCAGCGCCAGAAGGGGTTGGGAAGACTATGGCTACACCTTC.

The chain carries TRBV6-2 or TRBV6-3 and TRBJ1-6; D gene ambiguous. The CDR3 runs 12 residues. CDR1 and CDR2 from the germline V gene are MNHEY and SVGEGT. With 6 bases removed from V and 8 bases from J, the gap between germline ends came to 8 bases. The CDR3 is CASSLVYSPLHF. The CDR3 region has the DNA TGTGCCAGCAGCCTTGTATATTCACCCCTCCACTTT.

The V and J genes are TRBV5-4 and TRBJ1-2, with a tentative D call TRBD1 (5 bases). The ends were cut back, 1 base at V and 4 bases at J, with 14 bases in the middle. This CDR3 contains 15 residues. Germline CDR1 is SGHNT and CDR2 is YYREEE (reference sequence). The chain's CDR3 is CASSLMVGGGYGYTF. The CDR3 DNA follows: TGTGCCAGCAGCTTGATGGTTGGGGGGGGCTATGGCTACACCTTC.

V gene TRBV19 combines with J gene TRBJ1-2, with TRBD1 identical over 11 bases. The CDR3 is 16 residues long. V gave up 4 bases and J gave up 3 bases; unmatched junction bases: 7. Germline-derived CDR1 and CDR2 are LNHDA and SQIVND (reference sequence). In DNA form, the CDR3 reads TGTGCCAGTAGTACCTGGACAGGGGGCTTGGACTATGGCTACACCTTC. Translation gives CASSTWTGGLDYGYTF.

The rearrangement links TRBV19 to TRBJ2-1; 7 bases line up with TRBD1. The J segment lost 6 bases and the V segment lost 4 bases, leaving 12 bases of the junction unmatched. CDR1 is LNHDA, CDR2 SQIVND, per germline (reference sequence). The CDR3 totals 16 residues. The CDR3 spells CASSRQSGTALNEQFF. Here the CDR3 DNA reads TGTGCCAGTAGTAGACAATCCGGGACAGCGCTCAATGAGCAGTTCTTC.

The table lists this clone with a few counts. The chain joins TRBV7-8 to TRBJ2-7; a possible D gene is TRBD1 (6 bases). CDR1 is SGHVS and CDR2 is FQNEAQ in the germline V gene. This CDR3 region has 13 residues. Trimming removed 4 bases from V and 1 base from J, with 8 bases in between. In DNA form, the CDR3 reads TGTGCCAGCAGCTCCCAGGGGTCCTACGAGCAGTACTTC. This translates into CASSSQGSYEQYF.

The V gene is TRBV30, the J gene TRBJ2-1; TRBD2 might be the D (6 bases). V lost 2 bases and J 2 bases, leaving 13 bases between the germline ends. CDR3 length: 15 residues. The germline V gene has CDR1 GTSNPN and CDR2 SVGIG (reference sequence). This CDR3 reads CAWSPLGGAYNEQFF. The CDR3 DNA reads TGTGCCTGGAGTCCCCTCGGAGGGGCCTACAATGAGCAGTTCTTC.

In DNA, the CDR3 is TGCGCCAGCAGTCAATCTCGGGGCGGGGAGCTGTTTTTT. It specifies CASSQSRGGELFF. The V and J genes are TRBV23-1 and TRBJ2-2, with D perhaps TRBD2 (5 bases). TRBV23-1 is marked as an open reading frame, function uncertain. The CDR3 consists of 13 residues. V lost 0 bases and J 7 bases, leaving 6 bases between the germline ends.

The rearrangement links TRBV10-3 to TRBJ1-1, with a possible D match to TRBD1 (5 bases). The CDR3 loop spans 16 amino acids. V was pared by 0 bases and J by 0 bases, with 11 bases between. Germline loops: CDR1 ENHRY, CDR2 SYGVKD. The CDR3 sequence is CAISESTLQVNTEAFF. The DNA for the CDR3 is TGTGCCATCAGTGAGTCGACTTTACAGGTGAACACTGAAGCTTTCTTT.

This sequence joins TRBV6-5 and TRBJ1-1; 9 bases match TRBD1. Losses at the gene ends were 6 bases for V and 5 bases for J; bases not matched to a gene: 7. The V gene's germline CDR1 is MNHEY and CDR2 SVGAGI. The CDR3 consists of 14 residues. DNA of the CDR3: TGTGCCAGCAGCAAATACAGGGGGCGGACTGAAGCTTTCTTT. Translated, it gives CASSKYRGRTEAFF.

The V call is TRBV7-2, the J call TRBJ2-7, with 7 bases matching TRBD1. The germline V gene has CDR1 SGHTA and CDR2 FQGNSA. This CDR3 region has 14 residues. V shed 1 base and J 3 bases; nucleotides not matched to a gene: 3. CDR3 DNA: TGTGCCAGCAGCTTAGTTTCAGGGGGCTACGAGCAGTACTTC. Protein sequence: CASSLVSGGYEQYF.

The chain uses TRBV12-1 and TRBJ1-5. TRBV12-1 is labeled a pseudogene. The CDR3 extends over 19 amino acids. As DNA, the CDR3 is TGTGCCAGCAGTTCACGACAGAGGGGGGGGCCTTATAGCAATCAGCCCCAGCATTTT. Its protein product is CASSSRQRGGPYSNQPQHF.

For this clone: A junction boundary mismatches the germline segment, possibly from a read error. The rearrangement uses TRBV2 and TRBJ2-7; 10 positions agree with TRBD2. CDR1 SNHLY and CDR2 FYNNEI come from the germline V gene. This CDR3 contains 11 residues. CDR3 amino acids: CASSEVSGGAF. CDR3 DNA sequence: TGTGCCAGCAGTGAAGTCAGCGGGGGGGCCTTC. Using reference TRBV2 and TRBJ2-7 for the parts outside the CDR3, the full variable domain is EPEVTQTPSHQVTQMGQEVILRCVPISNHLYFYWYRQILGQKVEFLVSFYNNEISEKSEIFDDQFSVERPDGSNFTLKIRSTKLEDSAMYFCASSEVSGGAFGPGTRLTVT.

V and J are TRBV12-3 or TRBV12-4 and TRBJ1-1; D call uncertain. Trimming stripped 5 bases from V and 4 bases from J, with 11 bases between. The CDR3 spans 13 residues. The CDR3 is CASSPFAGTEAFF. As DNA, the CDR3 is TGTGCCAGCAGTCCCTTTGCGGGCACTGAAGCTTTCTTT.

This clone was seen more than once but under ten times. The V and J genes are TRBV6-5 and TRBJ1-2; 10 bases fit TRBD1. The CDR3 is 16 residues long. Germline V gives CDR1 MNHEY, CDR2 SVGAGI. Germline trimming cut 2 bases from V and 2 bases from J; bases unmatched to any gene: 5. CDR3 DNA: TGTGCCAGCAGTTACGTTAGGACAGGGGGGAACTATGGCTACACCTTC. Translation gives CASSYVRTGGNYGYTF.